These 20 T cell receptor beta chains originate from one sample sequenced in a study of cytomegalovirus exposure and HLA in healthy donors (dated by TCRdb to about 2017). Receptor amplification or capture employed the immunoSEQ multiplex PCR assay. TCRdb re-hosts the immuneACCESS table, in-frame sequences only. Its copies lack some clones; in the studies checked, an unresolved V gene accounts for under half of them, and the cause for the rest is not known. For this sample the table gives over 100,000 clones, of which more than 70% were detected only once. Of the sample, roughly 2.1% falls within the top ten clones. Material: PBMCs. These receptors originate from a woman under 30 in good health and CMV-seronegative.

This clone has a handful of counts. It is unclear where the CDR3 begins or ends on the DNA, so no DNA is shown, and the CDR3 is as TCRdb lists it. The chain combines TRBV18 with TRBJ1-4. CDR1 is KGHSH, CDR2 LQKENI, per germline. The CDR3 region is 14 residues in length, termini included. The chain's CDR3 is CASSSGDGVEKLFF.

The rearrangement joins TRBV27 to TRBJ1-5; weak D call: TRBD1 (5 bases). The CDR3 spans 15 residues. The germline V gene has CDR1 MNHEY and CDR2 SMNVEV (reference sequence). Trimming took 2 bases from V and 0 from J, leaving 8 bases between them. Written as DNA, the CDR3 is TGTGCCAGCAGTTTAGGGGGGAATAGCAATCAGCCCCAGCATTTT. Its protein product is CASSLGGNSNQPQHF.

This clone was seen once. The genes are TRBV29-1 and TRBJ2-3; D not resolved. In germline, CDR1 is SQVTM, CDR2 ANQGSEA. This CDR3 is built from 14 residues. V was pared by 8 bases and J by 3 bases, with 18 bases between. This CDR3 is CSTDKELGTDTQYF. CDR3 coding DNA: TGCAGCACCGACAAAGAATTAGGTACAGATACGCAGTATTTT.

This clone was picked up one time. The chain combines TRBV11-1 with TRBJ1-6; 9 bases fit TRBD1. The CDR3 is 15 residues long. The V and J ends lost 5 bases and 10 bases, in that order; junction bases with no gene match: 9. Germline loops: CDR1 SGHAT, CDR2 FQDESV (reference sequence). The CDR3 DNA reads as TGTGCCAGCAGCCTAGACGGGACAGGGTTCTCACCCCTCCACTTT. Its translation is CASSLDGTGFSPLHF.

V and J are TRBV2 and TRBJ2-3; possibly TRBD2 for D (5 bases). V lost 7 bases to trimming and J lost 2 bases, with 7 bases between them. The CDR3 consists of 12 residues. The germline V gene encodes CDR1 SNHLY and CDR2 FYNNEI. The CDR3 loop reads CASTGFTDTQYF. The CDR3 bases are TGTGCCAGCACGGGGTTCACAGATACGCAGTATTTT.

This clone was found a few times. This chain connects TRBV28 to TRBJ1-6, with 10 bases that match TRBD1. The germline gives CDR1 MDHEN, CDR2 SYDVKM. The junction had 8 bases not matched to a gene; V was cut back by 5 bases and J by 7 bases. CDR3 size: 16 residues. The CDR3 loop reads CASSPLGTGVNSPLHF. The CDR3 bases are TGTGCCAGCAGTCCCCTGGGGACAGGGGTCAATTCACCCCTCCACTTT.

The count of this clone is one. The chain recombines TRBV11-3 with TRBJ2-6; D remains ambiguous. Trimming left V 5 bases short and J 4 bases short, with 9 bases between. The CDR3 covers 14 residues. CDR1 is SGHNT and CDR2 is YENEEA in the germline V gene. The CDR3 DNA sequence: TGTGCCAGCAGCCCGTCTCGGGGGGCCAACGTCCTGACTTTC. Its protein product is CASSPSRGANVLTF.

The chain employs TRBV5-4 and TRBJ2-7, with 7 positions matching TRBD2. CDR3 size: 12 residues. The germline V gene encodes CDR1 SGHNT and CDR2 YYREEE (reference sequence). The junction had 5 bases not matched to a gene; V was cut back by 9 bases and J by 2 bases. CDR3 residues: CATHGTTYEQYF. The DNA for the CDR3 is TGTGCCACCCACGGGACTACCTACGAGCAGTACTTC.

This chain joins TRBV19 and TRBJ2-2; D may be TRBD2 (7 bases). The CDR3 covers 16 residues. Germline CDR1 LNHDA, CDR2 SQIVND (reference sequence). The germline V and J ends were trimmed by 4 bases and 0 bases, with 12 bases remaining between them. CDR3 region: CASSNRGGANTGELFF. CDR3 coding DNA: TGTGCCAGTAGTAACAGAGGGGGGGCGAACACCGGGGAGCTGTTTTTT.

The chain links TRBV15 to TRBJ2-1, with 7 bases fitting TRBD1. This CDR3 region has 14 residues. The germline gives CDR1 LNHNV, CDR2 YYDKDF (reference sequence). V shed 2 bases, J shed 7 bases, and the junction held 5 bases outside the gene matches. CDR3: CATSRPGQRNEQFF. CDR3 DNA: TGTGCCACCAGCAGACCGGGACAGCGGAATGAGCAGTTCTTC.

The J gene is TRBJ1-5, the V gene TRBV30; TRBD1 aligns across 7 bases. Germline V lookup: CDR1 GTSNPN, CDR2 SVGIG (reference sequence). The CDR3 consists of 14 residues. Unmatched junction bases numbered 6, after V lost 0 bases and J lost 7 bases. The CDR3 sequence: CAWSVRSGGQPQHF. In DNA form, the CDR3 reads TGTGCCTGGAGTGTACGGTCAGGGGGGCAGCCCCAGCATTTT. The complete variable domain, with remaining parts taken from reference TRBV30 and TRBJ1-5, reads SQTIHQWPATLVQPVGSPLSLECTVEGTSNPNLYWYRQAAGRGLQLLFYSVGIGQISSEVPQNLSASRPQDRQFILSSKKLLLSDSGFYLCAWSVRSGGQPQHFGDGTRLSIL.

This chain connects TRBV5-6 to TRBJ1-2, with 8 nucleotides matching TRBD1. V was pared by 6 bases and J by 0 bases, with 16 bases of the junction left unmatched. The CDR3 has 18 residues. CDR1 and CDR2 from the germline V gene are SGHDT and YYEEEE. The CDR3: CASTTLRDRWNPNYGYTF. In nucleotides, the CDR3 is TGTGCCAGCACCACCCTCCGGGACAGGTGGAACCCTAACTATGGCTACACCTTC.

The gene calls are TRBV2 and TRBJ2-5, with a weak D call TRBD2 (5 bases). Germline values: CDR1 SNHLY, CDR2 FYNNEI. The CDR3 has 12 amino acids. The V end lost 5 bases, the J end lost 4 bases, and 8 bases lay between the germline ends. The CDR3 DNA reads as TGTGCCAGCAGTCGAGGGTCAGAGACCCAGTACTTC. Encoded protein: CASSRGSETQYF.

The CDR3 loop reads CASSSYDTQYF. For the CDR3, the DNA is TGTGCCAGCAGCTCGTATGATACGCAGTATTTT. This chain uses TRBV7-2 with TRBJ2-3, with D unresolved. The V and J ends lost 4 bases and 6 bases respectively, with 5 bases between them. This CDR3 comprises 11 residues. Germline loops: CDR1 SGHTA, CDR2 FQGNSA.

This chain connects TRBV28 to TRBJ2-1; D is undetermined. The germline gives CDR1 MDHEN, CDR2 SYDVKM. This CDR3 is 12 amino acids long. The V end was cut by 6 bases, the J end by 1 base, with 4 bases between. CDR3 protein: CASSYSYNEQFF. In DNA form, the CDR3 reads TGTGCCAGCAGCTATTCCTACAATGAGCAGTTCTTC.

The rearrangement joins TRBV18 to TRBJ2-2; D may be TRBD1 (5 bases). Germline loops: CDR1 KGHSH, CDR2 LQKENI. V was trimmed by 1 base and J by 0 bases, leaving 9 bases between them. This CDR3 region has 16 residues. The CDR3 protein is CASSPLTASNTGELFF. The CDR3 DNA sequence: TGTGCCAGCTCACCACTGACAGCCTCGAACACCGGGGAGCTGTTTTTT.

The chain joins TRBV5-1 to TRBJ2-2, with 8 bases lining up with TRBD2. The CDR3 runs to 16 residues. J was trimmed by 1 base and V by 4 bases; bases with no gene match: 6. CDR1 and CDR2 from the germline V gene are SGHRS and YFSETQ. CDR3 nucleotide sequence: TGCGCCAGCAGCCCGCGGGGGGCCTTGAACACCGGGGAGCTGTTTTTT. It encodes CASSPRGALNTGELFF.

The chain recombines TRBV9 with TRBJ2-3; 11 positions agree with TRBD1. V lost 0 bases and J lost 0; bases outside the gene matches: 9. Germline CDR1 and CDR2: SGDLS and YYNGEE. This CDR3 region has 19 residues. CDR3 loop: CASSVALGQGGPSTDTQYF. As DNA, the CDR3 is TGTGCCAGCAGCGTAGCTCTGGGACAGGGGGGTCCAAGCACAGATACGCAGTATTTT. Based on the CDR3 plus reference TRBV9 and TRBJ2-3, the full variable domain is DSGVTQTPKHLITATGQRVTLRCSPRSGDLSVYWYQQSLDQGLQFLIQYYNGEERAKGNILERFSAQQFPDLHSELNLSSLELGDSALYFCASSVALGQGGPSTDTQYFGPGTRLTVL.

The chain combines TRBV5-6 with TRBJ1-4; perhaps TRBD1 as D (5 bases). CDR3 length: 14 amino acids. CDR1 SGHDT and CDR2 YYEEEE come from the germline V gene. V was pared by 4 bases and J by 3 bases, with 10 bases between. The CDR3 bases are TGTGCCAGCAGCCGGGGGGGGGCTAATGAAAAACTGTTTTTT. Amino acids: CASSRGGANEKLFF.

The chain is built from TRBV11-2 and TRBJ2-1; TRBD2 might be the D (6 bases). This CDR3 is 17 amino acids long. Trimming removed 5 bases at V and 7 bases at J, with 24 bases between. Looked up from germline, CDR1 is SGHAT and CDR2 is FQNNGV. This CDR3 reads CASSLHLGRGPKNEQFF. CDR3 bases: TGTGCCAGCAGCCTCCATCTCGGGCGGGGACCCAAGAATGAGCAGTTCTTC.